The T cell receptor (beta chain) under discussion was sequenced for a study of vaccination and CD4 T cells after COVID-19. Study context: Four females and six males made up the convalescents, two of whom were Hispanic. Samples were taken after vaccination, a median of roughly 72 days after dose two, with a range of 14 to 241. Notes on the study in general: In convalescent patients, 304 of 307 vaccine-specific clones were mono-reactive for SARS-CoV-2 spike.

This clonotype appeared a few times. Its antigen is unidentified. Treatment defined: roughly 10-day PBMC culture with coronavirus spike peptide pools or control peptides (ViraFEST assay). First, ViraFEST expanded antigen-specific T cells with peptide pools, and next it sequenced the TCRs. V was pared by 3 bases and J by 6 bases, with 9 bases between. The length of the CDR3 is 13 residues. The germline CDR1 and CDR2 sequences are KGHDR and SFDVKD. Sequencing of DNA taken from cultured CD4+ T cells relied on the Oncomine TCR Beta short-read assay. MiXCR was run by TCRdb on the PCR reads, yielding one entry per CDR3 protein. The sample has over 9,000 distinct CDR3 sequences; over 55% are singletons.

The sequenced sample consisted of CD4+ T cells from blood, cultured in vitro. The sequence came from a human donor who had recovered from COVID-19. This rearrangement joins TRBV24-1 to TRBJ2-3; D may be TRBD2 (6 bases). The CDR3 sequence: CATSDGGRDTQYF. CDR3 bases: TGTGCCACCAGTGATGGAGGGCGGGATACGCAGTATTTT.